The count of the clone carrying this TCR beta chain is one. Its target is unknown. This sample is part of a study of T cell clonotyping in hematopoietic cell transplantation. CDR3 length: 15 amino acids. The germline gives CDR1 MGHRA, CDR2 YSYEKL. Trimming pared 0 bases from V and 1 base from J, leaving 9 bases between. Study results and caveats: After transplant, recipient diversity fell while pathologically expanded clonotypes grew through day 180.

Assay: immunoSEQ multiplex PCR; the TCRdb copy retains only in-frame clones and omits some. The table lists some 4,000 clones, about 94% of them singletons. Recipient blood drawn about 28 days pretransplant and days 30, 100, 180 after. The chain recombines TRBV4-1 with TRBJ1-1; D is unclear. The specimen comprised peripheral blood mononuclear cells, sampled 30 days after allogeneic stem cell transplant. This receptor was taken from an older male patient who had an allogeneic stem cell transplant from an unrelated donor, so T cells may come from the graft donor. Some clones in this sample may be carry-over from other donors' samples. The CDR3 region has the DNA TGCGCCAGCAGCCAAGAGACGGCGCCGAACACTGAAGCTTTCTTT. It is translated as CASSQETAPNTEAFF.